The present T cell receptor beta chain was sequenced within a study of OX40 agonist ivuxolimab in advanced cancers. Overall study findings and caveats: Also present in some nonresponders was a low level of normalized T-cell clonal expansion.

Produced via immunoSEQ multiplex PCR; TCRdb's table is partial and in-frame only. The table shows about 98,000 clones, with 70% to 90% occurring only once. In regard to this clone: Its antigen is not known.

The length of the CDR3 is 14 residues. The germline V gene encodes CDR1 MNHNS and CDR2 SASEGT. Unmatched junction bases numbered 7, after V lost 6 bases and J lost 4 bases. The sequenced sample was CD4+ or CD8+ T cells sorted from blood, obtained in a trial of the OX40 agonist ivuxolimab. The receptor comes from an adult with an advanced solid tumor such as melanoma, head and neck, liver or kidney cancer. This chain connects TRBV6-1 to TRBJ2-7, with 9 bases that match TRBD2. CDR3 loop: CASSQGSGGYEQYF. The CDR3 nucleotides read TGTGCCAGCAGCCAGGGTAGCGGGGGTTACGAGCAGTACTTC.